These 11 T cell receptor beta chains came from one sample sequenced in a study of OX40 agonist ivuxolimab in advanced cancers. TCRdb's table, derived via immunoSEQ multiplex PCR, lists solely in-frame clones and lacks some. The sample lists 35,000 to 45,000 clones; about 89% were seen once. The material sequenced was CD4+ or CD8+ T cells sorted from blood, taken in a trial of the OX40 agonist ivuxolimab. All receptors derive from an adult with an advanced solid tumor such as melanoma, head and neck, liver or kidney cancer.

The chain is built from TRBV9 and TRBJ2-1; possibly TRBD2 for D (5 bases). CDR1 is SGDLS, CDR2 YYNGEE, per germline. Trimming shortened V by 4 bases and J by 4 bases, and 12 bases separated the two germline ends. CDR3 size: 14 residues. The CDR3 DNA reads TGTGCCAGCAGCTACGGCGGGCTATACAATGAGCAGTTCTTC. Translating it yields CASSYGGLYNEQFF.

The chain recombines TRBV7-9 with TRBJ1-3; TRBD1 matches 9 bases. The junction had 9 bases not matched to a gene; V was cut back by 5 bases and J by 4 bases. The CDR3 extends over 16 amino acids. Germline V gene data show CDR1 as SEHNR and CDR2 as FQNEAQ (reference sequence). DNA of the CDR3: TGTGCCAGCAGCGGGACGGACAGGGGTGGAGGAAACACCATATATTTT. The encoded protein is CASSGTDRGGGNTIYF.

This chain joins TRBV7-6 and TRBJ2-1; TRBD2 matches 13 bases. J gave up 7 bases and V 6 bases, and 6 bases lay outside the gene matches. This CDR3 region has 15 residues. Germline V gene sequence: CDR1 SGHVS, CDR2 FNYEAQ. The DNA of the CDR3 is TGTGCCAGCAGGTCGACTAGCGGGAGGAGGAATGAGCAGTTCTTC. This sequence encodes CASRSTSGRRNEQFF.

About this clone: A far larger clone differs by one base, so this is likely a read error. V and J are TRBV5-4 and TRBJ2-7; possible D gene TRBD1, 6 bases. V shed 3 bases and J shed 2 bases, with 9 bases lying between them. The germline V gene encodes CDR1 SGHNT and CDR2 YYREEE (reference sequence). CDR3 length equals 13 residues. CDR3 sequence: CASSWDKPYEQYF. The CDR3 DNA sequence: TGTGCCAGCAGCTGGGACAAACCCTACGAGCAGTACTTC.

The chain uses TRBV6-1 and TRBJ2-3, with 14 nucleotides matching TRBD2. CDR1 is MNHNS and CDR2 is SASEGT in the germline V gene. The V gene end was trimmed by 6 bases and the J gene end by 4 bases; junction bases not matched to a gene: 3. The CDR3 is made up of 15 amino acids. The CDR3 sequence: CASRGTSGSADTQYF. DNA of the CDR3: TGTGCCAGCAGAGGGACTAGCGGGAGTGCAGATACGCAGTATTTT.

Worth noting for this clone: One end of the junction varies from germline; a read error may be responsible. The chain carries TRBV29-1 and TRBJ1-5; TRBD1 matches 11 bases. The CDR3 consists of 15 residues. Looked up from germline, CDR1 is SQVTM and CDR2 is ANQGSEA. CDR3 DNA: TGCAGCCCATACCGGGACAGGGGGAGGCAATCAGCCCCAGCATTT. Translated, it gives CSPYRDRGRQSAPAF.

The CDR3: CASSRLLASTDTQYF. Here the CDR3 DNA reads TGTGCCAGCAGCCGGTTGCTAGCTAGCACAGATACGCAGTATTTT. The rearrangement joins TRBV7-7 to TRBJ2-3, with a tentative D call TRBD2 (5 bases). This CDR3 contains 15 residues. Between the trimmed V and J ends, which lost 5 bases and 0 bases, there was a span of 12 bases. Germline values: CDR1 SSHAT, CDR2 FNYEAQ (reference sequence).

CDR3 protein: CASQGVNQPQHF. CDR3 coding DNA: TGTGCCAGCCAAGGGGTCAATCAGCCCCAGCATTTT. The V call is TRBV6-1, the J call TRBJ1-5, with D maybe TRBD1 (5 bases). The V and J ends lost 8 bases and 3 bases respectively, with 8 bases between them. Per germline, CDR1 MNHNS and CDR2 SASEGT. CDR3 length: 12 amino acids.

The V and J genes are TRBV4-1 and TRBJ1-2; TRBD1 agrees at 8 bases. The CDR3 spans 17 residues. CDR1 and CDR2 (germline): MGHRA, YSYEKL. Losses at the gene ends were 2 bases for V and 7 bases for J; bases not matched to a gene: 15. CDR3 DNA: TGCGCCAGCAGCCAACACCAACGGACCGGGACAGGTATTGGCTACACCTTC. It encodes CASSQHQRTGTGIGYTF.

The chain couples TRBV6-4 to TRBJ2-1; no firm D call. Germline lookup yields CDR1 MRHNA and CDR2 SNTAGT. Trimming took 8 bases from V and 9 from J, leaving 20 bases between them. The CDR3 is made up of 14 amino acids. CDR3 sequence (DNA): TGTGCCAGCCCGGACGACTCCGCTTTTGGTGAGCAGTTCTTC. Protein product: CASPDDSAFGEQFF.

The J gene is TRBJ1-5, the V gene TRBV6-5; D not resolved. CDR3 length: 12 amino acids. Germline-derived CDR1 and CDR2 are MNHEY and SVGAGI. The CDR3 coding sequence is TGTCCCGGGCGGGGAAGCAATCAGCCCCAGCATTTT. As protein: CPGRGSNQPQHF.